A single sample is the source of the 2 T cell receptor beta chains below, sequenced in a study of shared clonotypes between healthy human individuals. The data were produced by immunoSEQ multiplex PCR, yet TCRdb's version contains in-frame clones alone and is incomplete. Of some 2,100,000 clones listed, under 95% are singletons. CD45RO-negative CD8 cells positively selected for CCR7 made up the naive population, which excluded terminally differentiated effector memory CD45RA+ cells. Input material: naive CD8+ T cells from PBMCs. The receptors here all came from a man in his late teens or twenties in good health. Some clones in this sample may be carry-over from other donors' samples.

This chain connects TRBV6-1 to TRBJ2-7, with D unresolved. Trimming took off 11 bases at V and 2 bases at J, with 13 bases between the two ends. The CDR3 is 12 residues long. Germline assignment: CDR1 MNHNS and CDR2 SASEGT. The CDR3 DNA sequence: TGTGCCGTCGGAAGCAGCCCCTACGAGCAGTACTTC. Protein: CAVGSSPYEQYF.

The rearrangement uses TRBV28 and TRBJ2-5; weak D call: TRBD1 (5 bases). CDR3 size: 14 residues. Trimming stripped 3 bases from V and 4 bases from J, with 12 bases between. The germline V gene has CDR1 MDHEN and CDR2 SYDVKM. CDR3 DNA sequence: TGTGCCAGCAGTTTGCGAGCAGGGTTAGAGACCCAGTACTTC. Translating gives CASSLRAGLETQYF.